This is a list of T cell receptor beta chains from one sample in a study of blood T cell repertoires in COVID-19. The method was immunoSEQ multiplex PCR; TCRdb's version includes in-frame clones alone and lacks a portion of them. Among approximately 140,000 clones, around nine tenths were seen once, and the ten largest hold more than 1%. Source material: PBMCs or T cells enriched from blood (not recorded which). The source is a woman aged 25 to 45 with acute COVID-19. The CDR3 runs from the conserved cysteine through the conserved F or W. Each record gives: CDR3 DNA, CDR3 protein, D gene, J gene, clone size, V gene. D genes are given only for firm matches. Clone size appears in some rows only: once, few, many, or a class for an expanded clone.

TGTGCCAGCAGCTTCGTGACAGGGGATCAGCCCCAGCATTTT CASSFVTGDQPQHF TRBD1 TRBJ1-5 NA TRBV5-8
TGTGCCAGCTCACCGGGAGTTACAGATACGCAGTATTTT CASSPGVTDTQYF NA TRBJ2-3 NA TRBV18
TGTGCCAGCAGACCAGGGGGACAAGGGAATCAGCCCCAGCATTTT CASRPGGQGNQPQHF TRBD1 TRBJ1-5 NA TRBV7-2
TGTGCTAGCAGCTGGCGATTGGTAGCGGGGAACACAGATACGCAGTATTTT CASSWRLVAGNTDTQYF TRBD2 TRBJ2-3 NA TRBV7-7
TGTGCCAGCAGTGTCCAGGGGTCTGGTTACACTGAAGCTTTCTTT CASSVQGSGYTEAFF NA TRBJ1-1 NA TRBV6-6
TGTGCCAGCAGCACAAGGACAGGGGAGGAGACCCAGTACTTC CASSTRTGEETQYF TRBD1 TRBJ2-5 NA TRBV5-4
TGTGCCAGAACTAAGCGACCAGCGAATAGTCAAACGGATACGCAGTATTTT CARTKRPANSQTDTQYF NA TRBJ2-3 NA TRBV5-3
TGTGCCAGCAGTCGGTCTAGCAATCAGCCCCAGCATTTT CASSRSSNQPQHF NA TRBJ1-5 NA TRBV28
TGTGCCAGCAGCCCGGACAGAACCTACTATGGCTACACCTTC CASSPDRTYYGYTF NA TRBJ1-2 NA TRBV7-2
TGTGCCAGCAGCCCGGACAGGTTTAGCAATCAGCCCCAGCATTTT CASSPDRFSNQPQHF TRBD1 TRBJ1-5 once TRBV11-2
TGTGCCAGCAGCCAAGGACTAGCGATAAGTGAGCAGTTCTTC CASSQGLAISEQFF TRBD2 TRBJ2-1 NA TRBV3-1/TRBV3-2
TGTGCCATCAGCGGTAGCAATCAGCCCCAGCATTTT CAISGSNQPQHF NA TRBJ1-5 NA TRBV10-3
TGTGCCAGCAGCCAAGAAGGACAGGGGGATGAAGCTTTCTTT CASSQEGQGDEAFF TRBD1 TRBJ1-1 NA TRBV4-2
TGCGCCAGCAGCTTGTATCCAATAGGGGGGAGACAGGGCAATGAGCAGTTCTTC CASSLYPIGGRQGNEQFF NA TRBJ2-1 NA TRBV5-1
TGTGCCAGCAGCTTCCGGACTAGCGGGGCCATGGATGAGCAGTTCTTC CASSFRTSGAMDEQFF TRBD2 TRBJ2-1 NA TRBV6-6
TGTGCCAGCAGTTTATCGAGAGTGACAATTTTGTACTTC CASSLSRVTILYF NA TRBJ2-7 NA TRBV28
TGTGCCAGCAGCCCAGGACAAACTAATGAAAAACTGTTTTTT CASSPGQTNEKLFF NA TRBJ1-4 few TRBV9
TGTGCCAGCAGTGACACAGACACGAACACCGGGGAGCTGTTTTTT CASSDTDTNTGELFF NA TRBJ2-2 once TRBV25-1
TGTGCCACCAGTGACCCTCAGGGGGCCCTTAGCACAGATACGCAGTATTTT CATSDPQGALSTDTQYF TRBD1 TRBJ2-3 NA TRBV24-1
TGCGCCAGCAGTGAGTCGGGGCAGAGTAATCAGCCCCAGCATTTT CASSESGQSNQPQHF NA TRBJ1-5 NA TRBV10-1
TGTGCCAGCAGTGACCGATGGGGACAGGGGGCGGCTTTCTTT CASSDRWGQGAAFF TRBD1 TRBJ1-1 NA TRBV25-1
TGTGCCAGCAGCGTTAATTTAAGGACAGGGGACTATGGCTACACCTTC CASSVNLRTGDYGYTF TRBD1 TRBJ1-2 NA TRBV2
TGTGCCAGCAGTGTTACAGCGGGAGTCGCAGATACGCAGTATTTT CASSVTAGVADTQYF TRBD2 TRBJ2-3 NA TRBV2
TGCAGCGTCGCTCGACCGGACAGGGCTAACACTGAAGCTTTCTTT CSVARPDRANTEAFF TRBD1 TRBJ1-1 once TRBV29-1
TGTGCCAGCAGTTTTTTGACAGGCGGGAGTACCGAGCAGTACTTC CASSFLTGGSTEQYF NA TRBJ2-7 NA TRBV28
TGTGCCAGCAGTTTAGAGGACAGGGGGGGGAGCCGGTACTTC CASSLEDRGGSRYF TRBD1 TRBJ2-5 NA TRBV28
TGTGCCAGGAAATCCCGACAGATCAACAATGAAGCTTTCTTT CARKSRQINNEAFF NA TRBJ1-1 NA TRBV21-1
TGTGCCACCAGCCAGGGTTCTGCTAGTTCACCCCTCCACTTT CATSQGSASSPLHF NA TRBJ1-6 few TRBV24-1
TGTGCCAGCAGCGAAGCGGTCGGACCGGCGCACGAGCAGTACTTC CASSEAVGPAHEQYF NA TRBJ2-7 NA TRBV9
TGCAGTGCTAGTGGACAGCTGCAAGAGACCCAGTACTTC CSASGQLQETQYF NA TRBJ2-5 NA TRBV20-1
TGTGCCAGCAGCCAAGGACAGGGGGCGGAGGGAAACACCATATATTTT CASSQGQGAEGNTIYF TRBD1 TRBJ1-3 NA TRBV4-2
TGTGCCAGCAACCAGGTTTCCTACAATGAGCAGTTCTTC CASNQVSYNEQFF NA TRBJ2-1 once TRBV2
TGTGCCTGGATTCCACTGGGACTAGCGGGAAACAATGAGCAGTTCTTC CAWIPLGLAGNNEQFF TRBD2 TRBJ2-1 NA TRBV30
TGTGCCAGCAGCTTACTCGAGGGATCCTACGAGCAGTACTTC CASSLLEGSYEQYF NA TRBJ2-7 NA TRBV7-9
TGTGCCATCAGTGACGGGAGCACAGATACGCAGTATTTT CAISDGSTDTQYF NA TRBJ2-3 NA TRBV10-3
TGCAGTGCTAGGAGGGCCTACGAGCAGTACTTC CSARRAYEQYF NA TRBJ2-7 NA TRBV20-1
TGTGCCAGCGCGCCTGGGGGCGCCTATGGCTACACCTTC CASAPGGAYGYTF NA TRBJ1-2 once TRBV5-4
TGCGCCAGCAGCTCGGACAGAATATACGAGCAGTACTTC CASSSDRIYEQYF NA TRBJ2-7 many TRBV5-1
TGTGCCAGCAGCTTAGACCGGAGATATGGCTACACCTTC CASSLDRRYGYTF NA TRBJ1-2 once TRBV7-3
TGCGCCAGCAGCTTGGAAAGGGGTAATTCACCCCTCCACTTT CASSLERGNSPLHF NA TRBJ1-6 few TRBV5-1
TGTGCCAGCAGCTCCAAAGGGGTAGATACGCAGTATTTT CASSSKGVDTQYF NA TRBJ2-3 NA TRBV7-8
TGTGCCAGCATGACCGGGACAGGGGGCGGTGGCTACACCTTC CASMTGTGGGGYTF TRBD1 TRBJ1-2 NA TRBV6-5
TGTGCCAGCAGTGAAGCGACCAGGGGATATGGCTACACCTTC CASSEATRGYGYTF NA TRBJ1-2 NA TRBV6-1
TGTGCCAGTAGTTCTGGACAGGCGTATAGCAATCAGCCCCAGCATTTT CASSSGQAYSNQPQHF TRBD1 TRBJ1-5 NA TRBV19
TGTGCCAGTAGTATAGATCCGGGAAGCCGTCTAGCCAAAAACATTCAGTACTTC CASSIDPGSRLAKNIQYF NA TRBJ2-4 NA TRBV19
TGTGCCAGCAGTTTTTCCGGGGCGGGGGGCGGTGAAAAACTGTTTTTT CASSFSGAGGGEKLFF NA TRBJ1-4 NA TRBV28
TGCGCCAGCAGCTTGTCCCTACAGGGGAAAGAGCAGTTCTTC CASSLSLQGKEQFF TRBD1 TRBJ2-1 NA TRBV5-1
TGTGCCAGCAGCGGGGGACAGGGTACGGCTGAAGCTTTCTTT CASSGGQGTAEAFF TRBD1 TRBJ1-1 NA TRBV9